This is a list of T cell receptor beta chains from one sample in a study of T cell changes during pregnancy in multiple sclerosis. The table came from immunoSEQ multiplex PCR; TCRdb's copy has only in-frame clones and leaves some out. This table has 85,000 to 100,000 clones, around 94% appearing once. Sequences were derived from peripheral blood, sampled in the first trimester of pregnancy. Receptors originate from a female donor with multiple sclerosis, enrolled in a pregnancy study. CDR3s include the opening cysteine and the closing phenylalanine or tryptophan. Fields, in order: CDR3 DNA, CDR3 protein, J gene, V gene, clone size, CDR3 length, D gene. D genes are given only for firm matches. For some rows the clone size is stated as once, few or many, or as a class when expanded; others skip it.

TGTGCCAGCAGTGACGCGGGAACCGGGGAGCTGTTTTTT | CASSDAGTGELFF | TRBJ2-2 | TRBV6-4 | NA | 13 | NA
TGTGCCAGCAGCTTTAAGTGGTTTAGCTCCTACAATGAGCAGTTCTTC | CASSFKWFSSYNEQFF | TRBJ2-1 | TRBV5-6 | NA | 16 | NA
TGTGCCAGCAGCCAGGACTACGAGCAGTACTTC | CASSQDYEQYF | TRBJ2-7 | TRBV7-9 | NA | 11 | NA
TGTGCCAGCACCCCACGGGACAACAATCAGCCCCAGCATTTT | CASTPRDNNQPQHF | TRBJ1-5 | TRBV6-1 | NA | 14 | NA
TGTGCCAGCAGTTTATCGCATGGACTAGCGGGAGCCCGAGGAGATACGCAGTATTTT | CASSLSHGLAGARGDTQYF | TRBJ2-3 | TRBV27 | NA | 19 | TRBD2
TGTGCCAGCAGTTACTATCCGACTCCGTACGAGCAGTACTTC | CASSYYPTPYEQYF | TRBJ2-7 | TRBV6-5 | NA | 14 | NA
TGCAGCGTTGGGCAGGGGGCGTGGGGAAACACCATATATTTT | CSVGQGAWGNTIYF | TRBJ1-3 | TRBV29-1 | NA | 14 | TRBD1
TGTGCCAGCAAAACTCATGACGAGGCGACAAAACTGTTTTTT | CASKTHDEATKLFF | TRBJ1-4 | TRBV2 | NA | 14 | NA
TGTGCCAGTAGTATGGACAGCCACAGCTCCTACAATGAGCAGTTCTTC | CASSMDSHSSYNEQFF | TRBJ2-1 | TRBV19 | NA | 16 | NA
TGTGCCAGCAGTTATCGCACTAGCGGGTTCGGCGGTGAGCAGTTCTTC | CASSYRTSGFGGEQFF | TRBJ2-1 | TRBV6-5 | NA | 16 | TRBD2
TGTGCCTGGAACAGACTAGCGGCGGCCGGGGAGCTGTTTTTT | CAWNRLAAAGELFF | TRBJ2-2 | TRBV30 | NA | 14 | TRBD2
TGTGCCAGCAGCTTGCCGGGTCCAGGGCCTCCCCAGCATTTT | CASSLPGPGPPQHF | TRBJ1-5 | TRBV7-9 | once | 14 | NA
TGTGCCAGCAGCCAGGACTACCTCTCCTACAATGAGCAGTTCTTC | CASSQDYLSYNEQFF | TRBJ2-1 | TRBV5-4 | NA | 15 | NA
TGTGCCAGCAGTTACGCGGGCAGCAATCAGCCCCAGCATTTT | CASSYAGSNQPQHF | TRBJ1-5 | TRBV6-5 | NA | 14 | NA
TGTGCCAGCAGTACCTGGGGGGGAGGGACAGGGGACGGCAATCAGCCCCAGCATTTT | CASSTWGGGTGDGNQPQHF | TRBJ1-5 | TRBV27 | NA | 19 | TRBD1
TGTGCCAGCGCCCGGAGGTCCGGGACTAGCGAGAGGAGTGAGCAGTTCTTC | CASARRSGTSERSEQFF | TRBJ2-1 | TRBV7-9 | NA | 17 | TRBD2
TGTGCCAGTAGTATAGGGGACAGAGGGGCTAGCAATCAGCCCCAGCATTTT | CASSIGDRGASNQPQHF | TRBJ1-5 | TRBV19 | NA | 17 | TRBD1
TGCGCCAGCAGCTTGGTTGGAGGGAACACCGGGGAGCTGTTTTTT | CASSLVGGNTGELFF | TRBJ2-2 | TRBV5-1 | once | 15 | NA
TGTGCCAGTTTAGGAGGAACCGGGGAGCTGTTTTTT | CASLGGTGELFF | TRBJ2-2 | TRBV19 | NA | 12 | NA
TGTGCCAGTCGACCAGGAGGGACAGCGATTTATGGCTACACCTTC | CASRPGGTAIYGYTF | TRBJ1-2 | TRBV19 | NA | 15 | TRBD1
TGTGCCAGCAGCCAACCGGGACTAGTCTCGTACGAGCAGTACTTC | CASSQPGLVSYEQYF | TRBJ2-7 | TRBV5-4 | NA | 15 | TRBD2
TGTGCCAGCAGCTCCTCTAGCGGGAGGAGAGGACGAGAGACCCAGTACTTC | CASSSSSGRRGRETQYF | TRBJ2-5 | TRBV5-4 | once | 17 | TRBD2
TGTGCCAGCAGTGACGGACTAGCGGGAGTTTCCACAGATACGCAGTATTTT | CASSDGLAGVSTDTQYF | TRBJ2-3 | TRBV27 | few | 17 | TRBD2
TGTGCCAGCAGCTTAGGTGGAGGGCGGGTGACTGAAGCTTTCTTT | CASSLGGGRVTEAFF | TRBJ1-1 | TRBV7-9 | NA | 15 | NA
TGTGCCATCAGTGAGTCGAAGGGAGTCAATGAGCAGTTCTTC | CAISESKGVNEQFF | TRBJ2-1 | TRBV10-3 | NA | 14 | NA
TGTGCCAGCAGTCCTCTAGCGGGCCAGGGTTCGGAGCAGTTCTTC | CASSPLAGQGSEQFF | TRBJ2-1 | TRBV2 | NA | 15 | TRBD2